This T cell receptor (beta chain) came from a study of T cell changes during pregnancy in multiple sclerosis. Generated by immunoSEQ multiplex PCR, the TCRdb table keeps only in-frame clones and is missing some. The sample contains roughly 64,000 clones, roughly 92% of which appear only once. The V gene's germline CDR1 is SGHRS and CDR2 YFSETQ. Trimming pared 0 bases from V and 6 bases from J, leaving 13 bases between. CDR3 length: 15 residues. This specimen was peripheral blood, taken in the second trimester of pregnancy. This TCR derives from a female donor with multiple sclerosis, enrolled in a pregnancy study. V usage is TRBV5-1 and J usage is TRBJ2-1; weak D call: TRBD2 (5 bases). The CDR3 protein is CASSLDRGLINEQFF. CDR3 bases: TGCGCCAGCAGCTTGGATCGCGGGTTAATCAATGAGCAGTTCTTC.